The 26 T cell receptor beta chains presented below share a single source sample, sequenced in a study of T cell clones after liver transplantation. Assay used: immunoSEQ multiplex PCR; TCRdb lists only in-frame clones, some missing. The data hold some 120,000 clones, with about nine tenths observed a single time. Sequences were derived from CD4+ T cells from blood, sampled 12 months after liver transplant. The origin of the receptors is a human patient who received a liver transplant. Some T cells may be transferred from the graft donor.

This chain connects TRBV27 to TRBJ2-2; TRBD1 aligns across 7 bases. Germline lookup yields CDR1 MNHEY and CDR2 SMNVEV (reference sequence). The CDR3 is 14 amino acids. The ends lost 6 bases at V and 3 bases at J; junction bases unmatched: 4. CDR3 nucleotides: TGTGCCAGCAGCCCGGACAGGTACACCGGGGAGCTGTTTTTT. This codes for CASSPDRYTGELFF.

The sample holds one count of this clone. This chain joins TRBV27 and TRBJ2-2; D might be TRBD1 (6 bases). Between the trimmed V and J ends, which lost 5 bases and 7 bases, there was a span of 23 bases. The germline CDR1 and CDR2 sequences are MNHEY and SMNVEV (reference sequence). The CDR3 sequence is 17 residues long. Written as DNA, the CDR3 is TGTGCCAGCAGTAAATTTCCCGGGACACCGCCCGGCGGGGAGCTGTTTTTT. This gives the protein CASSKFPGTPPGGELFF.

The V call is TRBV6-5, the J call TRBJ2-2; the D is unclear. Trimming removed 2 bases at V and 9 bases at J, with 10 bases between. The germline V gene encodes CDR1 MNHEY and CDR2 SVGAGI. CDR3 length: 13 residues. DNA for the CDR3: TGTGCCAGCAGTTACAACCCGTACCGGGAGCTGTTTTTT. This gives the protein CASSYNPYRELFF.

The chain couples TRBV21-1 to TRBJ2-7; TRBD2 was called by the table and not checked on the DNA. TRBV21-1 is shown as a pseudogene. This CDR3 contains 15 residues. The CDR3 DNA follows: TGTGCCAGCAGCCAGGGTAGCGGGAGCTCCTACGAGCAGTACTTC. Translated, it gives CASSQGSGSSYEQYF.

In its sample, this clone was seen once. V is TRBV18 and J is TRBJ1-2, with D maybe TRBD1 (5 bases). V lost 3 bases and J 4 bases, leaving 15 bases between the germline ends. The CDR3 contains 15 residues. Germline CDR1 is KGHSH and CDR2 is LQKENI. Here the CDR3 DNA reads TGTGCCAGCTCACCCGGGGCGGGGGTCGCCTATGGCTACACCTTC. The encoded protein is CASSPGAGVAYGYTF.

This clone appeared once. V usage is TRBV9 and J usage is TRBJ2-7, with 7 bases lining up with TRBD1. V lost 6 bases and J lost 9; bases outside the gene matches: 18. Germline V lookup: CDR1 SGDLS, CDR2 YYNGEE. The CDR3 spans 15 residues. CDR3 amino acids: CASISGDRENHSQYF. The CDR3 DNA is TGTGCCAGCATAAGTGGAGACAGGGAAAATCACTCGCAGTACTTC.

V usage is TRBV25-1 and J usage is TRBJ1-3; 7 bases agree with TRBD1. Germline-derived CDR1 and CDR2 are MGHDK and SYGVNS. The CDR3 loop spans 15 amino acids. V lost 3 bases, J lost 0 bases, and 2 bases stayed unmatched. The CDR3 sequence is CASSDRGGSGNTIYF. The DNA of the CDR3 is TGTGCCAGCAGTGACAGGGGGGGCTCTGGAAACACCATATATTTT.

The chain links TRBV6-1 to TRBJ1-5, with TRBD1 matching 7 bases. V lost 8 bases to trimming and J lost 4 bases; unmatched junction nucleotides: 5. Germline V gene data show CDR1 as MNHNS and CDR2 as SASEGT. CDR3 length equals 13 residues. The CDR3 DNA follows: TGTGCCAGCCAGCTACAGGGGAATCAGCCCCAGCATTTT. Translating it yields CASQLQGNQPQHF.

This chain uses TRBV6-5 with TRBJ2-5; no clear D gene. The length of the CDR3 is 12 residues. Germline V CDR1 and CDR2: MNHEY, SVGAGI. Between the trimmed V and J ends, which lost 6 bases and 0 bases, there was a span of 5 bases. CDR3 nucleotides: TGTGCCAGCAGAGGGAACCAAGAGACCCAGTACTTC. The encoded protein is CASRGNQETQYF.

The chain uses TRBV19 and TRBJ2-7; 7 bases are a match to TRBD1. CDR3 length: 14 amino acids. Germline assignment: CDR1 LNHDA and CDR2 SQIVND (reference sequence). V shed 10 bases, J shed 6 bases, and the junction held 15 bases outside the gene matches. For the CDR3, the DNA is TGTGCCACAAAGCCCTGGACAGGTGTGGGCGAGCAGTACTTC. Its translation is CATKPWTGVGEQYF.

The rearrangement links TRBV7-2 to TRBJ2-5; no definite D call. The V end lost 1 base, the J end lost 1 base, and 7 bases lay between the germline ends. The CDR3 extends over 14 amino acids. CDR1 SGHTA and CDR2 FQGNSA come from the germline V gene. Here the CDR3 reads CASSLGLSQETQYF. The CDR3 DNA follows: TGTGCCAGCAGCTTAGGGTTGTCCCAAGAGACCCAGTACTTC.

The rearrangement links TRBV29-1 to TRBJ2-1; 8 nucleotides align to TRBD2. Germline V CDR1 and CDR2: SQVTM, ANQGSEA. V trimming: 8 bases; J trimming: 1 base; junction bases outside the gene matches: 7. There are 14 residues in the CDR3. CDR3 loop: CSYKSGRSYNEQFF. As DNA, the CDR3 is TGCAGCTATAAAAGCGGGAGATCCTACAATGAGCAGTTCTTC.

V is TRBV10-2 and J is TRBJ2-1; D is unclear. CDR3 length equals 11 residues. Germline V gives CDR1 WSHSY, CDR2 SAAADI. Deletions cut 5 bases from V and 12 bases from J, with 11 bases between. Written as DNA, the CDR3 is TGCGCCAGCAGTCAAACTTATGGGCAGTTCTTC. Translation gives CASSQTYGQFF.

The rearrangement joins TRBV4-2 to TRBJ2-2; D ambiguous. Trimming left V 4 bases short and J 3 bases short, with 12 bases between. The germline V gene has CDR1 LGHNA and CDR2 YNFKEQ. The CDR3 totals 15 residues. CDR3 nucleotide sequence: TGTGCCAGCAGCCGCTCCTCTGAGGACACCGGGGAGCTGTTTTTT. Translated: CASSRSSEDTGELFF.

This clone was counted only a few times. V and J are TRBV30 and TRBJ2-2; the match to TRBD1 covers 11 bases. The CDR3 extends over 16 amino acids. V lost 0 bases and J lost 4; bases outside the gene matches: 4. The germline V gene encodes CDR1 GTSNPN and CDR2 SVGIG (reference sequence). CDR3 loop: CAWSVRGTGGTGELFF. In nucleotides, the CDR3 is TGTGCCTGGAGTGTCCGCGGGACAGGGGGCACCGGGGAGCTGTTTTTT.

The chain uses TRBV28 and TRBJ1-1; TRBD1 aligns across 9 bases. Germline lookup yields CDR1 MDHEN and CDR2 SYDVKM. Trimming removed 6 bases from V and 11 bases from J; junction bases left unmatched: 16. This CDR3 has 15 residues. In DNA form, the CDR3 reads TGTGCCAGCAGCTCTAACCTACTGGACAGGGGACGGGCTTTCTTT. This gives the protein CASSSNLLDRGRAFF.

This chain connects TRBV12-5 to TRBJ2-5, with D uncertain. This CDR3 has 11 residues. Trimming left V 6 bases short and J 5 bases short, with 7 bases between. The germline V gene encodes CDR1 LGHNT and CDR2 FRNRAP. Here the CDR3 DNA reads TGTGCTAGTGGCCTGGGGGAGACCCAGTACTTC. Translated, it gives CASGLGETQYF.

This chain connects TRBV25-1 to TRBJ2-5; D may correspond to TRBD1 or TRBD2 (6 bases each). The CDR3 length is 15 residues. Trimming shortened V by 7 bases and J by 3 bases, and 18 bases separated the two germline ends. Per germline, CDR1 MGHDK and CDR2 SYGVNS. The CDR3 region has the DNA TGTGCCAGCAATCGAAGGAGAGGGGGGAAAGAGACCCAGTACTTC. This translates into CASNRRRGGKETQYF. Based on the CDR3 plus reference TRBV25-1 and TRBJ2-5, the full variable domain is EADIYQTPRYLVIGTGKKITLECSQTMGHDKMYWYQQDPGMELHLIHYSYGVNSTEKGDLSSESTVSRIRTEHFPLTLESARPSHTSQYLCASNRRRGGKETQYFGPGTRLLVL.

The chain combines TRBV5-4 with TRBJ2-5; D might be TRBD2 (6 bases). CDR3 length equals 14 residues. CDR1 is SGHNT, CDR2 YYREEE, per germline (reference sequence). The V gene lost 2 bases and the J gene lost 2 bases, with 10 bases spanning the gap. The CDR3 region has the DNA TGTGCCAGCAGCTTCCAGGGACTTCAAGAGACCCAGTACTTC. Protein: CASSFQGLQETQYF.

This chain uses TRBV2 with TRBJ1-5; 10 bases match TRBD1. Trimming cost V 8 bases and J 6 bases; bases outside gene matches: 7. The CDR3 runs 14 residues. Germline CDR1 SNHLY, CDR2 FYNNEI. CDR3 nucleotide sequence: TGTGCCAGCTCACGGGACAGGGGCGGTCAGCCCCAGCATTTT. Its protein product is CASSRDRGGQPQHF.

The rearrangement links TRBV7-6 to TRBJ2-2, with TRBD2 matching over 16 bases. V gave up 5 bases and J gave up 0 bases; unmatched junction bases: 9. Per the germline V gene, CDR1 is SGHVS and CDR2 is FNYEAQ. This CDR3 comprises 20 residues. The CDR3 nucleotides read TGTGCCAGCAGCCGTCTCGGGACTAGCGGGAGGGCCCCGAACACCGGGGAGCTGTTTTTT. Encoded protein: CASSRLGTSGRAPNTGELFF.

The V gene is TRBV6-5, the J gene TRBJ2-5; maybe TRBD2 (6 bases). From germline, CDR1 is MNHEY and CDR2 SVGAGI. The CDR3 contains 14 residues. Trimming left V 6 bases short and J 7 bases short, with 18 bases between. For the CDR3, the DNA is TGTGCCAGCAGCCCCGGGCGGGGCGTAGGGACCCAGTACTTC. This encodes CASSPGRGVGTQYF.

This chain uses TRBV5-1 with TRBJ2-3; 9 nucleotides align to TRBD2. CDR1 SGHRS and CDR2 YFSETQ come from the germline V gene. The CDR3 is 17 amino acids. V was pared by 0 bases and J by 4 bases, with 9 bases of the junction left unmatched. CDR3 coding DNA: TGCGCCAGCAGCTTGGAGGTTGCGGGAGGGCCGCCAGATACGCAGTATTTT. Protein: CASSLEVAGGPPDTQYF.

V gene TRBV7-9 combines with J gene TRBJ2-7; D possibly corresponds to TRBD2 (6 bases). Germline V gene lookup returns CDR1 SEHNR and CDR2 FQNEAQ (reference sequence). The V end lost 5 bases, the J end lost 12 bases, and 17 bases lay between the germline ends. The CDR3 spans 12 residues. In nucleotides, the CDR3 is TGTGCCAGCAGCCCTCGGCTAGCGTCTCTGTACTTC. Translation: CASSPRLASLYF.

This chain uses TRBV6-5 with TRBJ2-5, with D hard to call. CDR3 size: 13 residues. Germline CDR1 and CDR2: MNHEY and SVGAGI. The CDR3, as DNA: TGTGCGGTTTTCGCGGCCGTCCAAGAGACCCAGTACTTC. The encoded protein is CAVFAAVQETQYF.

The chain recombines TRBV29-1 with TRBJ2-7; D unresolved. This CDR3 is built from 11 residues. Germline CDR1 is SQVTM and CDR2 is ANQGSEA. Trimming shortened V by 2 bases and J by 5 bases, and 7 bases separated the two germline ends. Here the CDR3 reads CSVENVNEQYF. The CDR3 DNA reads TGCAGCGTTGAAAATGTCAACGAGCAGTACTTC.